The clone carrying this TCR beta chain came up a few times. The sample belongs to a study of T-cell memory formation after mild COVID-19. V was clipped by 5 bases and J by 0 bases, with 13 bases between them. Germline V gene sequence: CDR1 SGHTA, CDR2 FQGTGA. This CDR3 region has 15 residues. TCRdb reprocessed the 5' RACE reads with MiXCR, giving one entry per CDR3 protein. The sample has about 350,000 distinct CDR3 sequences; roughly an eighth are singletons. This receptor was obtained from a man between 18 and 29 years old who had mild COVID-19 (a few samples of this study predate the infection). Cell type and time point are not known. The genes are TRBV7-3 and TRBJ1-1; no firm D call. The sample was PBMCs or a T cell subset sorted from them (not recorded which). CDR3 in DNA: TGTGCCAGCAGCCTACCGGAGGTACTGAACACTGAAGCTTTCTTT. Translating gives CASSLPEVLNTEAFF.